This T cell receptor (beta chain) was observed in a study of blood T cell repertoires in COVID-19. Overall study: The United States, Italy and Spain were the sources of the acute and convalescent COVID-19 samples. From T cells, B-cell-depleted T cells, or PBMCs came the material, which was cDNA or gDNA.

Authors' data handling: Amplifying reference gene primers gave estimates of nucleated cell counts. Sequencing used immunoSEQ multiplex PCR; TCRdb keeps in-frame clones, though not all of them. V, J and clone size derive from that table, while D and trimming were established from the DNA sequence. The sample shows around 28,000 clones, about 87% of them seen only once. This CDR3 comprises 15 residues. V gave up 2 bases and J gave up 0 bases, with 9 bases separating them. The germline CDR1 and CDR2 sequences are MNHEY and SMNVEV (reference sequence). V gene TRBV27 combines with J gene TRBJ2-3, with no clear D. This clonotype originated in a man aged 70-80 years with active COVID-19. The sample was peripheral blood. The CDR3 DNA is TGTGCCAGCAGTTTAGGGCCTTATAGCACAGATACGCAGTATTTT. Its translation: CASSLGPYSTDTQYF.